These 9 T cell receptor beta chains were sequenced from one sample in a study of blood T cell repertoires in COVID-19. The assay was immunoSEQ multiplex PCR, and TCRdb's table has in-frame clones only and misses some. The sample includes about 250,000 clones, roughly 80% of them seen just once. The sequenced sample was peripheral blood. These receptors were collected from a man older than 75 with acute or convalescent COVID-19.

The chain couples TRBV12-3 or TRBV12-4 to TRBJ2-2; unclear D gene. Deletions cut 6 bases from V and 4 bases from J, with 9 bases between. The CDR3 has 13 residues. The CDR3 DNA reads as TGTGCCAGCAGGGAGATGAGCACCGGGGAGCTGTTTTTT. This sequence encodes CASREMSTGELFF.

DNA for the CDR3: TGTGCCAGCAGTTCAAAGGTGGCTCAGCGGTTCTTC. Protein: CASSSKVAQRFF. V is TRBV12-3 or TRBV12-4 and J is TRBJ2-1; D remains ambiguous. The germline V and J ends were trimmed by 4 bases and 15 bases, with 16 bases remaining between them. This CDR3 contains 12 residues.

The chain combines TRBV18 with TRBJ1-4, with 9 bases matching TRBD1. Germline trimming cut 1 base from V and 8 bases from J; bases unmatched to any gene: 17. The CDR3 sequence is 19 residues long. From germline, CDR1 is KGHSH and CDR2 LQKENI. CDR3 in amino acids: CASSPRSLSGTGRIEKLFF. The CDR3 coding sequence is TGTGCCAGCTCACCACGGTCGTTGTCCGGGACAGGGCGTATAGAAAAACTGTTTTTT. Based on the CDR3 plus reference TRBV18 and TRBJ1-4, the full variable domain is NAGVMQNPRHLVRRRGQEARLRCSPMKGHSHVYWYRQLPEEGLKFMVYLQKENIIDESGMPKERFSAEFPKEGPSILRIQQVVRGDSAAYFCASSPRSLSGTGRIEKLFFGSGTQLSVL.

This clone was seen just once. The rearrangement joins TRBV7-3 to TRBJ2-2; 12 bases agree with TRBD2. Germline loops: CDR1 SGHTA, CDR2 FQGTGA. This CDR3 has 15 residues. J gave up 9 bases and V 3 bases, and 5 bases lay outside the gene matches. CDR3 nucleotides: TGTGCCAGCAGCTTGGGACTAGCGGGCCCCCGGGAGCTGTTTTTT. It yields the protein CASSLGLAGPRELFF.

V is TRBV2 and J is TRBJ2-5; 9 positions match TRBD1. V trimming: 7 bases; J trimming: 5 bases; junction bases outside the gene matches: 11. Germline CDR1 SNHLY, CDR2 FYNNEI. This CDR3 is 15 amino acids long. The CDR3 is CASTRSLDRGETQYF. The CDR3 DNA follows: TGTGCCAGCACCCGAAGCCTAGACAGGGGGGAGACCCAGTACTTC.

The CDR3: CASSVGPGPNEKLFF. Written as DNA, the CDR3 is TGTGCCAGCAGCGTAGGCCCAGGGCCGAATGAAAAACTGTTTTTT. The chain recombines TRBV9 with TRBJ1-4; tentatively, D is TRBD1 (5 bases). The V gene lost 0 bases and the J gene lost 5 bases, with 11 bases spanning the gap. The CDR3 spans 15 residues. Looked up from germline, CDR1 is SGDLS and CDR2 is YYNGEE.

The chain employs TRBV4-2 and TRBJ1-5; the D is unclear. Trimming took off 0 bases at V and 7 bases at J, with 7 bases between the two ends. The germline V gene encodes CDR1 LGHNA and CDR2 YNFKEQ. The CDR3 spans 13 residues. DNA of the CDR3: TGTGCCAGCAGCCAAGAGGTGGGCCAGCCCCAGCATTTT. This encodes CASSQEVGQPQHF.

The chain employs TRBV27 and TRBJ1-5; D is perhaps TRBD1 (6 bases). The CDR3 sequence is 16 residues long. Germline V lookup: CDR1 MNHEY, CDR2 SMNVEV (reference sequence). Trimming stripped 5 bases from V and 6 bases from J, with 20 bases between. CDR3: CASSQTPRGTSQPQHF. The CDR3 DNA follows: TGTGCCAGCAGTCAGACCCCCAGGGGAACGAGTCAGCCCCAGCATTTT.

The chain joins TRBV18 to TRBJ2-7; possible D gene TRBD1, 6 bases. Germline CDR1 reads KGHSH; CDR2 reads LQKENI. The CDR3 has 14 residues. V was shortened by 3 bases and J by 2 bases, with 11 bases between the two germline ends. The DNA of the CDR3 is TGTGCCAGCTCACCCAAACAGGGAACCTACGAGCAGTACTTC. This translates into CASSPKQGTYEQYF.